These T cell receptor beta chains were read from a single sample in a study of T cell responses to AZD1222 COVID-19 vaccine. The data were produced by immunoSEQ multiplex PCR, yet TCRdb's version contains in-frame clones alone and is incomplete. Of over 90,000 clones listed, 80% to 85% are singletons. This specimen consisted of peripheral blood, obtained on day 0 of AZD1222 vaccination. The receptor source for this set is an adult in good health. CDR3s include the opening cysteine and the closing phenylalanine or tryptophan. The D gene is left open where the match is weak. Some rows have no size entry. The others give once, few or many, or a class for an expanded clone.

CSSGLSTDTQYF	TGCAGTAGCGGGCTGAGCACAGATACGCAGTATTTT	TRBJ2-3	TRBV29-1	.	TRBD2	12
CASSESDSKNIQYF	TGCGCCAGCAGTGAGTCGGATTCCAAAAACATTCAGTACTTC	TRBJ2-4	TRBV10-1	.	.	14
CASSRSGTGGMNTEAFF	TGTGCCAGCAGCCGTTCCGGGACAGGTGGAATGAACACTGAAGCTTTCTTT	TRBJ1-1	TRBV11-3	.	TRBD1	17
CASSPGAYAYEQYF	TGTGCCAGCAGCCCCGGGGCCTATGCCTACGAGCAGTACTTC	TRBJ2-7	TRBV11-3	.	.	14
CASSPDPAVGYTF	TGTGCCAGCAGTCCAGATCCGGCGGTTGGCTACACCTTC	TRBJ1-2	TRBV3-1/TRBV3-2	.	.	13
CASRLTANTEAFF	TGTGCCAGCAGACTGACAGCGAACACTGAAGCTTTCTTT	TRBJ1-1	TRBV3-1/TRBV3-2	.	.	13
CASRQDSYTDTQYF	TGTGCCAGCAGACAGGACTCCTACACAGATACGCAGTATTTT	TRBJ2-3	TRBV27	.	.	14
CASSQGLSTNEKLFF	TGCGCCAGCAGCCAGGGACTCTCAACTAATGAAAAACTGTTTTTT	TRBJ1-4	TRBV4-3	.	.	15
CASSPLGTPTGNTIYF	TGTGCCAGCAGCCCGCTCGGCACCCCTACTGGAAACACCATATATTTT	TRBJ1-3	TRBV14	.	.	16
CASTVGQVNTEAFF	TGTGCCAGCACCGTCGGACAGGTGAACACTGAAGCTTTCTTT	TRBJ1-1	TRBV6-5	.	TRBD1	14
CASSLELVSSYEQYF	TGCGCCAGCAGCTTGGAGCTGGTCTCTTCCTACGAGCAGTACTTC	TRBJ2-7	TRBV5-1	.	.	15
CASSQDSAGGPGDTQYF	TGCGCCAGCAGCCAAGATTCAGCGGGAGGGCCGGGAGATACGCAGTATTTT	TRBJ2-3	TRBV4-1	.	TRBD2	17
CASSPRPGTGANSPLHF	TGTGCCAGCAGCCCTAGACCTGGGACAGGGGCTAATTCACCCCTCCACTTT	TRBJ1-6	TRBV7-2	.	TRBD1	17
CSLAGEMEQPQHF	TGCAGCCTGGCCGGGGAGATGGAGCAGCCCCAGCATTTT	TRBJ1-5	TRBV29-1	few	.	13
CASVYRAGYEQYF	TGTGCCAGCGTCTACAGGGCGGGCTACGAGCAGTACTTC	TRBJ2-7	TRBV11-3	.	.	13
CSAREGLSLHF	TGCAGTGCTAGGGAAGGACTATCCCTCCACTTT	TRBJ1-6	TRBV20-1	.	.	11
CATSESGQGARTEAFF	TGTGCCACCAGTGAATCAGGACAGGGGGCGCGAACTGAAGCTTTCTTT	TRBJ1-1	TRBV24-1	.	TRBD1	16
CASSQARGNTGELFF	TGTGCCAGCAGCCAAGCGAGGGGGAACACCGGGGAGCTGTTTTTT	TRBJ2-2	TRBV3-1/TRBV3-2	.	.	15
CASRPTGGAFRSEAFF	TGCGCCAGCAGGCCTACAGGGGGCGCTTTTCGGTCTGAAGCTTTCTTT	TRBJ1-1	TRBV5-1	.	TRBD1	16
CASSLGGAGGNIQYF	TGTGCCAGCAGCTTAGGTGGGGCGGGCGGGAACATTCAGTACTTC	TRBJ2-4	TRBV7-9	.	.	15
CASSLRRQDGTGELFF	TGTGCCAGCAGCTTAAGAAGACAGGACGGCACCGGGGAGCTGTTTTTT	TRBJ2-2	TRBV7-6	few	.	16
CASSLYGFGYTF	TGTGCCAGCAGTTTGTACGGATTTGGCTACACCTTC	TRBJ1-2	TRBV6-5	.	.	12
CASSLEGARGANVLTF	TGTGCCAGCAGCTTAGAAGGGGCCCGTGGGGCCAACGTCCTGACTTTC	TRBJ2-6	TRBV11-2	.	.	16
CASSPEGLETQYF	TGTGCCAGCTCACCGGAGGGCCTAGAGACCCAGTACTTC	TRBJ2-5	TRBV18	.	.	13